The T cell receptor (beta chain) under discussion was sequenced for a study of cytomegalovirus exposure and HLA in healthy donors. Study-level points and caveats: There were 150 to 200 TCR beta chains listed as cytomegalovirus-associated. According to a later analysis, donors in an Asian-associated ancestry cluster reportedly had fewer N-insertions than the roughly 720-donor mean. Accurate predictions that matched the HLA-A and HLA-B alleles of most subjects were reportedly made from TCR beta sequences.

Germline V gene sequence: CDR1 MDHEN, CDR2 SYDVKM. This CDR3 region has 17 residues. V gave up 2 bases and J gave up 6 bases, with 23 bases separating them. It was with 60 Vbeta and 13 Jbeta primers that the PCR ran. Repertoires were generated with immunoSEQ multiplex PCR, while TCRdb's copy carries only in-frame clones and drops some. Found here are about 65,000 clones, around 73% of them singletons; the top ten hold 3%. With regard to this clone: Its cognate antigen is unknown.

The rearrangement joins TRBV28 to TRBJ2-7; tentatively, D is TRBD2 (6 bases). The sample was PBMCs. The TCR sequence derives from a girl aged 5 to 17 in good health and CMV-seropositive. The CDR3 DNA follows: TGTGCCAGCAGTTTACGATTCTTAGCGGAAATGGGCCTCGAGCAGTACTTC. This codes for CASSLRFLAEMGLEQYF.